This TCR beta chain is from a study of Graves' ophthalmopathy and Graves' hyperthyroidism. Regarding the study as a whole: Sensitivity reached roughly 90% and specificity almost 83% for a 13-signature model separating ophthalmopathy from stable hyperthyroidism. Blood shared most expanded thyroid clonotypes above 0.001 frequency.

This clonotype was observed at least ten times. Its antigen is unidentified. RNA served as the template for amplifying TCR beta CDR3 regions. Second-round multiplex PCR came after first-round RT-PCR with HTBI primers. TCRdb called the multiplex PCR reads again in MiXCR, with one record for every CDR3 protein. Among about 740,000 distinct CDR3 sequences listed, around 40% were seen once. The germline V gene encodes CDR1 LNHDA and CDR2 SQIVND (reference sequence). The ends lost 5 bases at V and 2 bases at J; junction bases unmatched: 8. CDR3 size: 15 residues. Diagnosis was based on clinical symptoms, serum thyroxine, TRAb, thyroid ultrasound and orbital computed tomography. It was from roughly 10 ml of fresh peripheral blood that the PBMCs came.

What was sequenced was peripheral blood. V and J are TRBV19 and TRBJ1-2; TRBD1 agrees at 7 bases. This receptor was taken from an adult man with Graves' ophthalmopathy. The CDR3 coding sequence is TGTGCCAGTAGTGACAGGGCGCGCCTAAACTATGGCTACACCTTC. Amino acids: CASSDRARLNYGYTF.